This section outlines one T cell receptor (beta chain) sequence together with its context. Repertoires were generated with immunoSEQ multiplex PCR, while TCRdb's copy carries only in-frame clones and drops some. The data hold around 85,000 clones, with about 89% observed a single time. Germline loops: CDR1 PRHDT, CDR2 FYEKMQ (reference sequence). The CDR3 runs to 14 residues. The V and J ends lost 1 base and 0 bases respectively, with 7 bases between them. The data originate from a study of OX40 agonist ivuxolimab in advanced cancers. About the research overall: Antecedent anti-PD-1, anti-PD-L1 or anti-CTLA-4 therapy was permissible, with about 39% having received some.

This chain joins TRBV13 and TRBJ2-7, with a weak D call TRBD1 (6 bases). The sequence was collected from an adult with an advanced solid tumor such as melanoma, head and neck, liver or kidney cancer. Sequencing was performed on CD4+ or CD8+ T cells sorted from blood, taken in a trial of the OX40 agonist ivuxolimab. CDR3 in DNA: TGTGCCAGCAGCTTAGACAGGGTCTCCTACGAGCAGTACTTC. Its protein is CASSLDRVSYEQYF.